This TCR beta chain came from a study of CD8+ T cells in alopecia areata. Extraction of RNA preceded its reverse transcription into cDNA, which served as the sequencing template. Libraries were prepared by immunoSEQ multiplex PCR; TCRdb keeps only in-frame clonotypes and omits some of them. This table holds roughly 150,000 clones, about two thirds found once. Sorting separated CD4+ and CD8+ T cells out of PBMCs. CDR1 and CDR2 (germline): GTSNPN, SVGIG (reference sequence). This CDR3 spans 12 amino acids. The V and J ends lost 1 base and 0 bases respectively, with 2 bases between them. For this clone: Its antigen is not identified.

Study-level points and caveats: Scalp sequencing also captures normal skin's resident alphabeta T cells. Scalp lesions, especially in alopecia totalis/universalis, had higher clonality than normal scalp. Sharing of TCRs across patients appeared less clear than in mice, possibly for HLA-related reasons.

Sequenced material: CD8+ T cells sorted from blood. The rearrangement links TRBV30 to TRBJ2-3; D gene ambiguous. This receptor was taken from a human donor in good health. The CDR3 bases are TGTGCCTGGAGTGGAAGCACAGATACGCAGTATTTT. Translation gives CAWSGSTDTQYF.